The 19 T cell receptor beta chains below were found in one sample sequenced in a study of blood T cell repertoires in COVID-19 (TCRdb year 2020). The method behind the library was the immunoSEQ multiplex PCR assay. This is the immuneACCESS table as TCRdb keeps it, with only in-frame sequences that have V and J called. A part of the clones is gone; compared with another copy, unresolved V genes explain less than half, and the rest is unexplained. The sample table holds 85,000 to 120,000 clones, of which roughly 92% were seen once. Around 1.9% of the sample goes to the ten largest clones. Source material: peripheral blood. These receptors originate from a woman in her fifties or sixties with COVID-19, enrolled during active disease.

The V call is TRBV9, the J call TRBJ1-2; no clear D. Trimming removed 2 bases from V and 6 bases from J, with 14 bases in between. CDR3 size: 14 residues. Looked up from germline, CDR1 is SGDLS and CDR2 is YYNGEE. In DNA, the CDR3 is TGTGCCAGCAGCGTTTCATACAGTGGCCATGGCTACACCTTC. Translating gives CASSVSYSGHGYTF.

This chain links TRBV21-1 with TRBJ1-5; TRBD1 is the table's D call, not checked against the DNA. TRBV21-1 constitutes a pseudogene. This CDR3 contains 15 residues. The CDR3 spells CASKRLGQPNQPQHF. CDR3 nucleotides: TGTGCCAGCAAAAGACTCGGACAGCCCAATCAGCCCCAGCATTTT.

J is TRBJ1-2 and V is TRBV6-6; 10 nucleotides align to TRBD1. The CDR3 is 14 amino acids. Germline trimming cut 8 bases from V and 6 bases from J; bases unmatched to any gene: 9. CDR1 and CDR2 (germline): MNHNY, SVGAGI (reference sequence). CDR3 protein: CASHSPTGGHGYTF. As DNA, the CDR3 is TGTGCCAGCCATAGCCCGACAGGGGGCCATGGCTACACCTTC.

The V gene is TRBV19, the J gene TRBJ1-1; TRBD1 is a possible D gene (5 bases). The CDR3 is 14 residues long. V was cut by 3 bases and J by 4 bases, with 12 bases left in between. Germline CDR1 LNHDA, CDR2 SQIVND (reference sequence). CDR3 DNA sequence: TGTGCCAGTAGTATCGGGGGACGGAGCACTGAAGCTTTCTTT. This sequence encodes CASSIGGRSTEAFF.

J is TRBJ1-1 and V is TRBV19; TRBD1 matches 7 bases. In germline, CDR1 is LNHDA, CDR2 SQIVND (reference sequence). This CDR3 contains 15 residues. Trimming took 5 bases from V and 4 from J; bases not matched to a gene: 10. The chain's CDR3 is CASSQTPGGPTEAFF. CDR3 bases: TGTGCCAGTAGTCAGACCCCAGGGGGACCCACTGAAGCTTTCTTT.

CDR3 nucleotide sequence: TGTGCCTGGAGTCTCCTACTAGGGACAGGGGCCGATGAGCAGTTCTTC. Translation gives CAWSLLLGTGADEQFF. J is TRBJ2-1 and V is TRBV30, with 10 bases fitting TRBD1. Germline V gives CDR1 GTSNPN, CDR2 SVGIG (reference sequence). The CDR3 loop spans 16 amino acids. After removal of 2 bases from V and 8 bases from J, the junction contained 12 bases not matched to a gene. Using reference TRBV30 and TRBJ2-1 for the parts outside the CDR3, the full variable domain is SQTIHQWPATLVQPVGSPLSLECTVEGTSNPNLYWYRQAAGRGLQLLFYSVGIGQISSEVPQNLSASRPQDRQFILSSKKLLLSDSGFYLCAWSLLLGTGADEQFFGPGTRLTVL.

The rearrangement joins TRBV3-1 (or the pseudogene TRBV3-2) to TRBJ1-1; D possibly corresponds to TRBD1 (6 bases). V lost 4 bases and J 10 bases, leaving 16 bases between the germline ends. Per the germline V gene, CDR1 is LGHDT and CDR2 is YNNKEL (reference sequence). CDR3 length: 13 residues. Written as DNA, the CDR3 is TGTGCCAGCAGCCTCCTCTTGACAGGCTTAGCTTTCTTT. Protein sequence: CASSLLLTGLAFF.

The chain combines TRBV6-1 with TRBJ2-7; TRBD2 aligns across 7 bases. The V segment lost 3 bases and the J segment 3 bases; nucleotides outside the gene matches: 2. The CDR3 is made up of 13 amino acids. Germline loops: CDR1 MNHNS, CDR2 SASEGT. CDR3: CASSETSYYEQYV. CDR3 bases: TGTGCCAGCAGTGAGACTAGCTACTACGAGCAGTACGTC.

The gene calls are TRBV30 and TRBJ2-3; 9 nucleotides align to TRBD2. CDR3 size: 15 residues. The germline V gene encodes CDR1 GTSNPN and CDR2 SVGIG (reference sequence). V gave up 1 base and J gave up 4 bases; unmatched junction bases: 6. The CDR3 spells CAWSAGTSWADTQYF. The CDR3, as DNA: TGTGCCTGGAGTGCAGGGACTAGCTGGGCAGATACGCAGTATTTT.

The chain combines TRBV25-1 with TRBJ1-3, with D maybe TRBD1 (5 bases). The CDR3 has 15 residues. The germline V gene has CDR1 MGHDK and CDR2 SYGVNS. The ends were cut back, 6 bases at V and 3 bases at J, with 15 bases in the middle. CDR3 sequence: CASRSGVGGGNTIYF. CDR3 coding DNA: TGTGCCAGCAGATCTGGGGTGGGGGGTGGAAACACCATATATTTT.

The chain combines TRBV7-3 with TRBJ2-3; D not certain. CDR1 is SGHTA, CDR2 FQGTGA, per germline. V lost 10 bases and J 2 bases, leaving 4 bases between the germline ends. This CDR3 is built from 10 residues. The CDR3 region is CATLTDTQYF. The CDR3 nucleotides read TGTGCCACCCTCACAGATACGCAGTATTTT.

The rearrangement links TRBV4-2 to TRBJ1-4; 9 bases match TRBD1. The V gene's germline CDR1 is LGHNA and CDR2 YNFKEQ. Trimming took 1 base from V and 3 from J; bases not matched to a gene: 18. This CDR3 has 21 residues. CDR3 DNA sequence: TGTGCCAGCAGCCAAGTAACTTCCGGGACAGGGAAGTTGCGGGCTAATGAAAAACTGTTTTTT. As protein: CASSQVTSGTGKLRANEKLFF.

V is TRBV6-5 and J is TRBJ2-3; 7 bases agree with TRBD1. J gave up 1 base and V 9 bases, and 7 bases lay outside the gene matches. The V gene's germline CDR1 is MNHEY and CDR2 SVGAGI. The CDR3 is made up of 14 amino acids. The CDR3 is CASSPTGGTDTQYF. The DNA for the CDR3 is TGTGCCAGTTCTCCCACAGGGGGCACAGATACGCAGTATTTT.

The chain recombines TRBV28 with TRBJ1-3; the D gene is possibly TRBD1 (6 bases). The germline CDR1 and CDR2 sequences are MDHEN and SYDVKM. Between the trimmed V and J ends, which lost 5 bases and 4 bases, there was a span of 12 bases. The CDR3 totals 14 residues. In DNA form, the CDR3 reads TGTGCCAGCAGTCCTCAGGGGAACGGAAACACCATATATTTT. Translation gives CASSPQGNGNTIYF. Filled out from reference TRBV28 and TRBJ1-3, the complete variable domain reads DVKVTQSSRYLVKRTGEKVFLECVQDMDHENMFWYRQDPGLGLRLIYFSYDVKMKEKGDIPEGYSVSREKKERFSLILESASTNQTSMYLCASSPQGNGNTIYFGEGSWLTVV.

This sequence joins TRBV10-1 and TRBJ2-1; 8 bases map to TRBD2. With 0 bases clipped from V and 4 bases from J, the junction kept 8 bases outside the gene matches. Germline CDR1 reads WNHNN; CDR2 reads SYGVQD (reference sequence). There are 17 residues in the CDR3. This CDR3 is CASSESRLLAEYNEQFF. CDR3 in DNA: TGCGCCAGCAGTGAGTCGAGGTTACTAGCGGAATACAATGAGCAGTTCTTC.

The J gene is TRBJ1-2, the V gene TRBV19; TRBD1 is a possible D gene (5 bases). V gave up 5 bases and J gave up 1 base, with 11 bases separating them. The CDR3 sequence is 14 residues long. Germline loops: CDR1 LNHDA, CDR2 SQIVND (reference sequence). The CDR3 DNA reads TGTGCCAGTAGTCGACAGAGAAATAACTATGGCTACACCTTC. This codes for CASSRQRNNYGYTF.

V usage is TRBV28 and J usage is TRBJ1-5; D gene uncertain. V was shortened by 2 bases and J by 3 bases, with 11 bases between the two germline ends. Germline assignment: CDR1 MDHEN and CDR2 SYDVKM. This CDR3 contains 15 residues. The CDR3 DNA follows: TGTGCCAGCAGTTTAATCGGGTCATACAATCAGCCCCAGCATTTT. This codes for CASSLIGSYNQPQHF.

DNA for the CDR3: TGCAGTGCTAGGGTTCGAGACACCATATATTTT. Translating gives CSARVRDTIYF. The chain combines TRBV20-1 with TRBJ1-3, with unresolved D. The CDR3 contains 11 residues. CDR1 and CDR2 from the germline V gene are DFQATT and SNEGSKA (reference sequence). Deletions cut 3 bases from V and 8 bases from J, with 8 bases between.

The rearrangement links TRBV28 to TRBJ2-1; D might be TRBD1 (6 bases). Trimming removed 5 bases at V and 8 bases at J, with 16 bases between. This CDR3 comprises 14 residues. Germline V gene lookup returns CDR1 MDHEN and CDR2 SYDVKM. CDR3 protein: CASSPSRGDDEQFF. CDR3 nucleotide sequence: TGTGCCAGCAGTCCAAGCAGGGGTGACGATGAGCAGTTCTTC.